This TCR beta chain was recorded in a study of T cell changes during pregnancy in multiple sclerosis (dated by TCRdb to between 2017 and 2020). About the full investigation: The study looked at changes in the T cell repertoire across pregnancy in women with multiple sclerosis.

Library preparation used the immunoSEQ multiplex PCR assay. The source is immuneACCESS, and TCRdb retained only in-frame sequences with V and J called. Part of the clones is not carried over; for the studies checked, unresolved V genes explain less than half of this, and the remainder is unexplained. The sample table holds around 70,000 clones, of which approximately 90% were seen once. Jointly, the top ten make up 1.6% of the sample. In the germline V gene, CDR1 corresponds to KGHSH and CDR2 to LQKENI. The trim is 1 base for V and 4 bases for J, with a gap of 9 bases between the germline ends. From the cysteine up to the phenylalanine, the CDR3 has a length of 14 residues. The read is trimmed to its CDR3 DNA, 42 bases read in frame from base 1. As regards this clone: What antigen it recognizes has not been identified. One base away there is no much larger clone; base qualities are not given.

Here the chain combines TRBV18 and TRBJ2-3; the D gene is possibly TRBD1, with 6 bases matching. The clonotype comes from a female donor in good health, enrolled as a control in a pregnancy study. The specimen was peripheral blood, collected in the first trimester of pregnancy. The CDR3: CASSPLTGSDTQYF. The nucleotide sequence reads as follows: TGTGCCAGCTCACCACTTACAGGGTCAGATACGCAGTATTTT. Supplemented by the reference TRBV18 and TRBJ2-3 proteins around the CDR3, the complete variable domain is NAGVMQNPRHLVRRRGQEARLRCSPMKGHSHVYWYRQLPEEGLKFMVYLQKENIIDESGMPKERFSAEFPKEGPSILRIQQVVRGDSAAYFCASSPLTGSDTQYFGPGTRLTVL.